The 17 T cell receptor beta chains listed next were all sequenced from one sample in a study of T cell changes during pregnancy in multiple sclerosis. Sequenced by immunoSEQ multiplex PCR; TCRdb stores in-frame clones only, minus some. The data show 95,000 to 110,000 clones, around 94% seen once. The sequences come from peripheral blood, collected after pregnancy. These receptors all stem from a female donor with multiple sclerosis, enrolled in a pregnancy study.

The V call is TRBV9, the J call TRBJ1-5, with 10 bases fitting TRBD1. The CDR3 loop spans 15 amino acids. The germline CDR1 and CDR2 sequences are SGDLS and YYNGEE. Germline trimming cut 0 bases from V and 7 bases from J; bases unmatched to any gene: 4. CDR3 bases: TGTGCCAGCAGCGTAGGGACAGGGGGAAACCAGCCCCAGCATTTT. Translated: CASSVGTGGNQPQHF.

The chain recombines TRBV27 with TRBJ2-5; TRBD1 is a possible D gene (6 bases). The CDR3 sequence is 15 residues long. The V gene's germline CDR1 is MNHEY and CDR2 SMNVEV (reference sequence). V was cut by 3 bases and J by 2 bases, with 13 bases left in between. The CDR3 region has the DNA TGTGCCAGCAGTTTTAAGGGGACACCTCAAGAGACCCAGTACTTC. Encoded protein: CASSFKGTPQETQYF.

The CDR3 sequence is CASSKGPGGLDEQFF. CDR3 bases: TGTGCCAGCAGTAAAGGGCCGGGGGGGCTTGATGAGCAGTTCTTC. The rearrangement links TRBV6-1 to TRBJ2-1, with 8 bases that match TRBD2. The CDR3 totals 15 residues. Germline CDR1 MNHNS, CDR2 SASEGT. V trimming: 5 bases; J trimming: 8 bases; junction bases outside the gene matches: 11.

Here the CDR3 DNA reads TGTGCCAGCAGTCCTGGACAGGTCTATGGCTACACCTTC. As protein: CASSPGQVYGYTF. The rearrangement uses TRBV6-5 and TRBJ1-2; 7 bases agree with TRBD1. The CDR3 is made up of 13 amino acids. Germline loops: CDR1 MNHEY, CDR2 SVGAGI. V trimming: 5 bases; J trimming: 4 bases; junction bases outside the gene matches: 4.

The rearrangement links TRBV6-5 to TRBJ1-1; 9 bases match TRBD1. The germline CDR1 and CDR2 sequences are MNHEY and SVGAGI. V was pared by 5 bases and J by 6 bases, with 4 bases of the junction left unmatched. This CDR3 is built from 13 residues. The CDR3 reads CASSPQGASEAFF. The CDR3 DNA reads TGTGCCAGCAGTCCACAGGGGGCTTCTGAAGCTTTCTTT.

This chain uses TRBV6-1 with TRBJ1-5; tentatively, D is TRBD1 (5 bases). The CDR3 runs to 13 residues. V lost 6 bases to trimming and J lost 6 bases, with 12 bases between them. CDR1 is MNHNS, CDR2 SASEGT, per germline. This chain's CDR3 is CASRTGSGQPQHF. The CDR3 bases are TGTGCCAGCAGAACAGGATCAGGTCAGCCCCAGCATTTT.

This sequence joins TRBV18 and TRBJ2-5; no reliable D call. The CDR3 is 12 amino acids. V lost 3 bases and J lost 4, with 6 bases in between. Germline V gene sequence: CDR1 KGHSH, CDR2 LQKENI. CDR3 sequence reads: CASSPAGETQYF. In DNA form, the CDR3 reads TGTGCCAGCTCACCGGCAGGAGAGACCCAGTACTTC. The variable domain in full, completed from reference TRBV18 and TRBJ2-5, reads NAGVMQNPRHLVRRRGQEARLRCSPMKGHSHVYWYRQLPEEGLKFMVYLQKENIIDESGMPKERFSAEFPKEGPSILRIQQVVRGDSAAYFCASSPAGETQYFGPGTRLLVL.

The chain combines TRBV5-1 with TRBJ2-7; 8 bases align to TRBD1. V shed 4 bases, J shed 4 bases, and the junction held 10 bases outside the gene matches. The CDR3 loop spans 15 amino acids. Germline V lookup: CDR1 SGHRS, CDR2 YFSETQ. Written as DNA, the CDR3 is TGCGCCAGCAGCACTGGACAGGGTTCCCCGTACGAGCAGTACTTC. Amino acids: CASSTGQGSPYEQYF.

This clone is a singleton in its sample. This chain connects TRBV5-1 to TRBJ2-1, with 7 positions matching TRBD2. V shed 2 bases and J 7 bases; nucleotides not matched to a gene: 3. Germline V gene data show CDR1 as SGHRS and CDR2 as YFSETQ. The CDR3 runs to 13 residues. CDR3 residues: CASSLGLENEQFF. The DNA of the CDR3 is TGCGCCAGCAGCTTAGGACTAGAGAATGAGCAGTTCTTC. Variable domain in full (rest from reference TRBV5-1 and TRBJ2-1): KAGVTQTPRYLIKTRGQQVTLSCSPISGHRSVSWYQQTPGQGLQFLFEYFSETQRNKGNFPGRFSGRQFSNSRSEMNVSTLELGDSALYLCASSLGLENEQFFGPGTRLTVL.

The gene calls are TRBV4-3 and TRBJ2-7; maybe TRBD2 (6 bases). The CDR3 contains 14 residues. Germline V lookup: CDR1 LGHNA, CDR2 YSLEER. Trimming stripped 0 bases from V and 5 bases from J, with 11 bases between. The CDR3 sequence is CASSQDRDFNEQYF. DNA of the CDR3: TGCGCCAGCAGCCAAGATCGGGACTTCAACGAGCAGTACTTC.

This rearrangement joins TRBV6-1 to TRBJ1-5, with a weak D call TRBD1 (5 bases). The CDR3 consists of 18 residues. V lost 4 bases to trimming and J lost 9 bases, with 28 bases between them. Per the germline V gene, CDR1 is MNHNS and CDR2 is SASEGT. In DNA, the CDR3 is TGTGCCAGCAGTGGAGGGACTGGGACCTCCGCCACAGGTTGGCCCCAGCATTTT. This gives the protein CASSGGTGTSATGWPQHF.

V usage is TRBV6-1 and J usage is TRBJ2-6, with D maybe TRBD2 (7 bases). CDR1 is MNHNS and CDR2 is SASEGT in the germline V gene. V lost 4 bases to trimming and J lost 0 bases, with 19 bases between them. CDR3 size: 19 residues. The CDR3 loop is CASSAAGGPFSSGANVLTF. The CDR3, as DNA: TGTGCCAGCAGTGCCGCCGGGGGGCCCTTCAGCTCTGGGGCCAACGTCCTGACTTTC.

This clone came up once. The V and J genes are TRBV4-1 and TRBJ1-6; tentatively, D is TRBD1 (5 bases). There are 13 residues in the CDR3. Trimming left V 4 bases short and J 8 bases short, with 9 bases between. Germline values: CDR1 MGHRA, CDR2 YSYEKL. The CDR3 loop is CASSRDLDSPLHF. CDR3 nucleotides: TGCGCCAGCAGCCGGGACTTGGATTCACCCCTCCACTTT.

The chain links TRBV5-1 to TRBJ2-1; TRBD1 matches 7 bases. V shed 0 bases, J shed 6 bases, and the junction held 6 bases outside the gene matches. This CDR3 has 15 amino acids. Germline CDR1 and CDR2: SGHRS and YFSETQ. CDR3 residues: CASSLALGQPNEQFF. CDR3 nucleotide sequence: TGCGCCAGCAGCTTGGCCTTGGGACAGCCCAATGAGCAGTTCTTC.

The J gene is TRBJ1-5, the V gene TRBV19; 10 bases are a match to TRBD1. Germline V CDR1 and CDR2: LNHDA, SQIVND (reference sequence). The length of the CDR3 is 17 residues. V gave up 3 bases and J gave up 2 bases; unmatched junction bases: 7. CDR3 bases: TGTGCCAGTAGTATTGTCCTCGGGACAGGGGGCAATCAGCCCCAGCATTTT. Its translation is CASSIVLGTGGNQPQHF.

The gene calls are TRBV30 and TRBJ2-5; 7 bases match TRBD2. The ends lost 4 bases at V and 5 bases at J; junction bases unmatched: 16. CDR1 and CDR2 from the germline V gene are GTSNPN and SVGIG (reference sequence). CDR3 length: 16 amino acids. The DNA for the CDR3 is TGTGCCTGGATCCCCAGGGCGGGGGAGGGATTCGAGACCCAGTACTTC. Its protein is CAWIPRAGEGFETQYF. The complete variable domain, with remaining parts taken from reference TRBV30 and TRBJ2-5, reads SQTIHQWPATLVQPVGSPLSLECTVEGTSNPNLYWYRQAAGRGLQLLFYSVGIGQISSEVPQNLSASRPQDRQFILSSKKLLLSDSGFYLCAWIPRAGEGFETQYFGPGTRLLVL.

The rearrangement joins TRBV5-5 to TRBJ1-1; maybe TRBD1 (5 bases). The CDR3 loop spans 16 amino acids. Germline assignment: CDR1 SGHKS and CDR2 YYEKEE (reference sequence). The V end lost 4 bases, the J end lost 3 bases, and 19 bases lay between the germline ends. In DNA form, the CDR3 reads TGTGCCAGCAGCCGGGGGGTTGACAGACCGTACACTGAAGCTTTCTTT. This encodes CASSRGVDRPYTEAFF. Full variable domain (outside the CDR3, taken from reference TRBV5-5 and TRBJ1-1): DAGVTQSPTHLIKTRGQQVTLRCSPISGHKSVSWYQQVLGQGPQFIFQYYEKEERGRGNFPDRFSARQFPNYSSELNVNALLLGDSALYLCASSRGVDRPYTEAFFGQGTRLTVV.